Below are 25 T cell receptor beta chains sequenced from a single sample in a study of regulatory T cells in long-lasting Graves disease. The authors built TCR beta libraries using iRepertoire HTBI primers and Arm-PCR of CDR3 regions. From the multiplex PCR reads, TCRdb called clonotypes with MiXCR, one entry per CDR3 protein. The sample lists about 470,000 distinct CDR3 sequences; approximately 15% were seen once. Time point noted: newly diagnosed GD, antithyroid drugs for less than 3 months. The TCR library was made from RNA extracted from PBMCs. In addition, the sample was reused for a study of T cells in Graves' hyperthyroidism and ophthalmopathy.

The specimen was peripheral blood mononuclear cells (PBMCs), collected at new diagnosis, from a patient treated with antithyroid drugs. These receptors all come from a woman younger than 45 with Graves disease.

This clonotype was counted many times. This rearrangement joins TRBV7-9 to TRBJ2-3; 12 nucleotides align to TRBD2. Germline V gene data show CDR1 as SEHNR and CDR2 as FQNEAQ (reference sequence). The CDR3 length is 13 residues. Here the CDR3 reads CATTSGRSDTQYF. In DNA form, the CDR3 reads TGTGCTACGACTAGCGGGAGATCAGATACGCAGTATTTT.

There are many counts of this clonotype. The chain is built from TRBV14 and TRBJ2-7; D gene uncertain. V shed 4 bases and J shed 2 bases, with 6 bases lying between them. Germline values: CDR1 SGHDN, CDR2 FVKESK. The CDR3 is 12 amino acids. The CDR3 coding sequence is TGTGCCAGCAGCCTGTCCACCTACGAGCAGTACTTC. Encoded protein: CASSLSTYEQYF.

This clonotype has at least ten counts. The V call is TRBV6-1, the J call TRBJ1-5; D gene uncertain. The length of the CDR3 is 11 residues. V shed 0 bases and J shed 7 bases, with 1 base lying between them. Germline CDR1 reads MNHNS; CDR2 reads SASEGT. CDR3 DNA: TGTGCCAGCAGTGAAGCCCAGCCCCAGCATTTT. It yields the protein CASSEAQPQHF.

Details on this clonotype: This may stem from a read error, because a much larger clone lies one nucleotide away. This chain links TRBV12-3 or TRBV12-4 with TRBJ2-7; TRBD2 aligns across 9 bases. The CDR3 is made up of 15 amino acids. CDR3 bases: TGTGCCAGCAGCCGTAGCGGGGGTATCGACAGGGAGCAGTCCTTC. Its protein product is CASSRSGGIDREQSF.

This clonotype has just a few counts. CDR3 residues: CASIPWGRTEAFF. The CDR3 bases are TGTGCCAGCATCCCCTGGGGGCGGACTGAAGCTTTCTTT. This chain joins TRBV27 and TRBJ1-1; tentative D call: TRBD1 (6 bases). The germline gives CDR1 MNHEY, CDR2 SMNVEV (reference sequence). The CDR3 contains 13 residues. The ends were cut back, 7 bases at V and 5 bases at J, with 14 bases in the middle.

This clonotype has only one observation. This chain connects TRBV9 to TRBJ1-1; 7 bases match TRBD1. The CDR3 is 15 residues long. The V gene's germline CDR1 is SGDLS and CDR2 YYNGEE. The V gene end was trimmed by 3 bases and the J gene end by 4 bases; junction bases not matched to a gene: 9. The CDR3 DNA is TGTGCCAGCAGCGCACCAGGGGGTGCAACCACTGAAGCTTTCTTT. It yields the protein CASSAPGGATTEAFF.

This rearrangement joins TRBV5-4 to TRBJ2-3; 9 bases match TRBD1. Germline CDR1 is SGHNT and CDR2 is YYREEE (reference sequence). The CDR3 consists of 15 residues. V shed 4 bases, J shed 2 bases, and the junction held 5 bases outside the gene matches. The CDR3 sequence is CASSTGQGDTDTQYF. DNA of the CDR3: TGTGCCAGCAGCACGGGACAGGGAGACACAGATACGCAGTATTTT.

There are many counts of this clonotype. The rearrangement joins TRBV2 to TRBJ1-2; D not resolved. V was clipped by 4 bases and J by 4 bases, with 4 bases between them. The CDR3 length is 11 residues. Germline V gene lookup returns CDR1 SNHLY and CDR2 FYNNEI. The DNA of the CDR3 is TGTGCCAGCAGTGCCTTCTATGGCTACACCTTC. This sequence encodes CASSAFYGYTF.

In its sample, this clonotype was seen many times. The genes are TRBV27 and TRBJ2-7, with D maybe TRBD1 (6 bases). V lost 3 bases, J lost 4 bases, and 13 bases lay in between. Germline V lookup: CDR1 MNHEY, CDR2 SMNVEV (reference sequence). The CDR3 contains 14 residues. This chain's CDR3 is CASSFSAGAYEQYF. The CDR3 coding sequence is TGTGCCAGCAGTTTTTCGGCAGGGGCGTACGAGCAGTACTTC.

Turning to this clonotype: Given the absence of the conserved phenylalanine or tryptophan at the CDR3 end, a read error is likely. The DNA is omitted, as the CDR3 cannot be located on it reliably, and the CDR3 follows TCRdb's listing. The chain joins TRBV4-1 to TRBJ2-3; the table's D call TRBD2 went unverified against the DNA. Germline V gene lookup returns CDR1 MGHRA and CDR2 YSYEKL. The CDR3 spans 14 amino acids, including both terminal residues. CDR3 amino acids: CASTDLAGTDTQCS.

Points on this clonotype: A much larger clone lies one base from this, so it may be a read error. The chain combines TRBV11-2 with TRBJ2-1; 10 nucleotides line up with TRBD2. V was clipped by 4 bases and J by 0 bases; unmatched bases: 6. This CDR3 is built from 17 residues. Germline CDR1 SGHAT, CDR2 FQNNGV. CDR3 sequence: CASSSFWTSGSYNEQFF. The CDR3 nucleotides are TGTGCCAGCAGCTCATTCTGGACTAGCGGCTCCTACAATGAGCAGTTCTTC.

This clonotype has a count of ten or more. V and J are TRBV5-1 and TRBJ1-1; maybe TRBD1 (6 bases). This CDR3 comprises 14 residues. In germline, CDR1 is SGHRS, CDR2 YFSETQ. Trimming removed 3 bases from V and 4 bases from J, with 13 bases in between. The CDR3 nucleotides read TGCGCCAGCAGCTCAAGGACAGACACCACTGAAGCTTTCTTT. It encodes CASSSRTDTTEAFF.

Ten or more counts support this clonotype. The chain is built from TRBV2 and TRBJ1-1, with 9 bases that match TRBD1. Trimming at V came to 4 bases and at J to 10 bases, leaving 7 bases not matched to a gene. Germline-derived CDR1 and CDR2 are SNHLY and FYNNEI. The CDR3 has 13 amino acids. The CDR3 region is CASSGLTGGSAFF. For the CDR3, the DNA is TGTGCCAGCAGTGGTTTGACAGGGGGATCAGCTTTCTTT.

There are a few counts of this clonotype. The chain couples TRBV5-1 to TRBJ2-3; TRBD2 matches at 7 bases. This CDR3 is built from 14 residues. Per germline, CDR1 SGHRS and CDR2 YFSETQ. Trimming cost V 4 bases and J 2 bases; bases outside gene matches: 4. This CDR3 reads CASSLGTNTDTQYF. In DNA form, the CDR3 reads TGCGCCAGCAGCCTAGGGACTAACACAGATACGCAGTATTTT.

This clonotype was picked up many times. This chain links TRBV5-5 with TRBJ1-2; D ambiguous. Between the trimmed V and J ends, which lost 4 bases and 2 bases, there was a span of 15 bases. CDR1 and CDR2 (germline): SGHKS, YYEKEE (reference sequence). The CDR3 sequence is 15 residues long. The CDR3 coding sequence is TGTGCCAGCAGCCCCTGGGAGCTAGGGAACTATGGCTACACCTTC. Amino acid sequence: CASSPWELGNYGYTF.

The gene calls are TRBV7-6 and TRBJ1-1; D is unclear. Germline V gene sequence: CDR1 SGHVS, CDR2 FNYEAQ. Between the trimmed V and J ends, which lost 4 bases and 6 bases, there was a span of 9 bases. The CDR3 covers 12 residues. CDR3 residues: CASSSILPEAFF. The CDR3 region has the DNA TGTGCCAGCAGCTCAATACTCCCTGAAGCTTTCTTT.

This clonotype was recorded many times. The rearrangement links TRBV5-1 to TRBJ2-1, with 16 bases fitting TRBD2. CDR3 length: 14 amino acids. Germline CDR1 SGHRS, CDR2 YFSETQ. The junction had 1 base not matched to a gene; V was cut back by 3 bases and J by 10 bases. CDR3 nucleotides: TGCGCCAGCAGCTGGGGACTAGCGGGAGGGGAGCAGTTCTTC. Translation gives CASSWGLAGGEQFF.

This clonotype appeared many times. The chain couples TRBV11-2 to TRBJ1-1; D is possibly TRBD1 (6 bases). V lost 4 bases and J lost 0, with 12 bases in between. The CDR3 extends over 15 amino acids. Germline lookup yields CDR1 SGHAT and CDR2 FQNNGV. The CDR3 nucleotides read TGTGCCAGCAGCTCCCTAGGGGGGTTGAACACTGAAGCTTTCTTT. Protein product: CASSSLGGLNTEAFF. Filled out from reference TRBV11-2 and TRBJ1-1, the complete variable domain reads EAGVAQSPRYKIIEKRQSVAFWCNPISGHATLYWYQQILGQGPKLLIQFQNNGVVDDSQLPKDRFSAERLKGVDSTLKIQPAKLEDSAVYLCASSSLGGLNTEAFFGQGTRLTVV.

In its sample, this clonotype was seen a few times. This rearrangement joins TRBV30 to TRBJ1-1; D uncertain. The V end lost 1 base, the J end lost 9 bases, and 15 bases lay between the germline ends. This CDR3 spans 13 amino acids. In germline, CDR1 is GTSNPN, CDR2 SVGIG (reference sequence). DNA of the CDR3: TGTGCCTGGAGTGCTGGCAGGTCTATTAAAGCTTTCTTT. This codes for CAWSAGRSIKAFF. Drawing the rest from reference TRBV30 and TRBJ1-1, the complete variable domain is SQTIHQWPATLVQPVGSPLSLECTVEGTSNPNLYWYRQAAGRGLQLLFYSVGIGQISSEVPQNLSASRPQDRQFILSSKKLLLSDSGFYLCAWSAGRSIKAFFGQGTRLTVV.

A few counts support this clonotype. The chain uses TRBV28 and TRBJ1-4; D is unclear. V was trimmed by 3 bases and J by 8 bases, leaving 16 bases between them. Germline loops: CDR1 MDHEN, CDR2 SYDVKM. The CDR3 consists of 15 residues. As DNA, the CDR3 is TGTGCCAGCAGTTTTGCGGCCAGGATGGGGGAAAAACTGTTTTTT. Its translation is CASSFAARMGEKLFF.

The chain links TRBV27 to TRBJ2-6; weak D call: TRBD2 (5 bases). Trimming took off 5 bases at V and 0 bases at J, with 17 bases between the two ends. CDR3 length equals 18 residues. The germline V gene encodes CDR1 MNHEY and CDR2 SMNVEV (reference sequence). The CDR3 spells CASSPLEGVSSGANVLTF. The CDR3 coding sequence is TGTGCCAGCAGTCCCCTCGAGGGCGTAAGCTCTGGGGCCAACGTCCTGACTTTC.

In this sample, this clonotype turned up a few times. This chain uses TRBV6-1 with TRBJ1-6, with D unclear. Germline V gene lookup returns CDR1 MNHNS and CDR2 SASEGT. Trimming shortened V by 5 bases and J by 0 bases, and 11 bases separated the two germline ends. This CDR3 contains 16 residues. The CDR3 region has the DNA TGTGCCAGCAGTCTCACCCCGAGCTCCTATAATTCACCCCTCCACTTT. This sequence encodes CASSLTPSSYNSPLHF.

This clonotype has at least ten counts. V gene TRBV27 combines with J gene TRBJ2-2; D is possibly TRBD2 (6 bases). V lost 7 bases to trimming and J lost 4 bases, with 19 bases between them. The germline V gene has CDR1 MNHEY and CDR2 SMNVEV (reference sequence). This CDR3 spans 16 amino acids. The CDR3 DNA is TGTGCCAGCACTCCCGGGGGAGCGGGTAGCACCGGGGAGCTGTTTTTT. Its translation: CASTPGGAGSTGELFF.

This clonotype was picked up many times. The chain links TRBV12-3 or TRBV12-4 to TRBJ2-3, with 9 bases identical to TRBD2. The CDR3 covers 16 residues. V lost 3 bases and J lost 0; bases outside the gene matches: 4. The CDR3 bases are TGTGCCAGCAGTTTGAATAGCGGGAGCAGCACAGATACGCAGTATTTT. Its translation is CASSLNSGSSTDTQYF.

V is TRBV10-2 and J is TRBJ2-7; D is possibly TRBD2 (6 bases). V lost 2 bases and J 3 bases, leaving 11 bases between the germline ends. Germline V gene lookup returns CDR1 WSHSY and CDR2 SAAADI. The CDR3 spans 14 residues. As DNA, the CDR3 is TGCGCCAGCAGTGAGGTCGGGGGAAACTACGAGCAGTACTTC. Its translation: CASSEVGGNYEQYF.